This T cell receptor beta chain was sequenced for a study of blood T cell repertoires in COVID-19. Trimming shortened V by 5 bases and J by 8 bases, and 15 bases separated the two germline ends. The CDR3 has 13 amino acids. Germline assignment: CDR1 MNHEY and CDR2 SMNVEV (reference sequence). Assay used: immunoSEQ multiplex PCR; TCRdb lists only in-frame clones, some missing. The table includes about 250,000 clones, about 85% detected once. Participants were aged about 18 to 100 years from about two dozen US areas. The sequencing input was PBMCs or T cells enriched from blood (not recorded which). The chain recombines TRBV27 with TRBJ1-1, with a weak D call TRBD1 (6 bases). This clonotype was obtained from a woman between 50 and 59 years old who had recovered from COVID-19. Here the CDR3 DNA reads TGTGCCAGCAGTCCCAACCTCGACAGGGAAGCTTTCTTT. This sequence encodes CASSPNLDREAFF.